These 15 T cell receptor beta chains came from one sample sequenced in a study of cytomegalovirus exposure and HLA in healthy donors. Vbeta (60) and Jbeta (13) primers were used in the PCR. Sequencing was performed with immunoSEQ multiplex PCR; in TCRdb, only in-frame clones are kept and a portion is missing. The table lists around 190,000 clones, about three quarters of them singletons. The sample comprised PBMCs. Every receptor here comes from a woman aged 40 to 50 in good health and CMV-seronegative.

The V gene is TRBV5-8, the J gene TRBJ2-2, with a tentative D call TRBD2 (6 bases). Germline CDR1 reads SGHTS; CDR2 reads YDEGEE. V was shortened by 4 bases and J by 5 bases, with 18 bases between the two germline ends. CDR3 size: 16 residues. CDR3 DNA sequence: TGTGCCAGCAGCCCCGCGAGGGAGGAGGGGACCGGGGAGCTGTTTTTT. Encoded protein: CASSPAREEGTGELFF.

This chain links TRBV9 with TRBJ1-1; no reliable D call. Germline V gives CDR1 SGDLS, CDR2 YYNGEE. The CDR3 contains 13 residues. Deletions cut 1 base from V and 7 bases from J, with 11 bases between. The CDR3 region has the DNA TGTGCCAGCAGCGTATTTGAGGCCGGTGAAGCTTTCTTT. It translates to CASSVFEAGEAFF. The full variable domain, rest sourced from reference TRBV9 and TRBJ1-1, is DSGVTQTPKHLITATGQRVTLRCSPRSGDLSVYWYQQSLDQGLQFLIQYYNGEERAKGNILERFSAQQFPDLHSELNLSSLELGDSALYFCASSVFEAGEAFFGQGTRLTVV.

The chain recombines TRBV7-2 with TRBJ1-2, with D possibly TRBD1 on 5 matching bases. The CDR3 has 15 residues. The ends were cut back, 2 bases at V and 8 bases at J, with 18 bases in the middle. Germline V gene lookup returns CDR1 SGHTA and CDR2 FQGNSA. The CDR3 DNA follows: TGTGCCAGCAGCTTAATGGGTGTAGGGGTGGAGGGCTACACCTTC. Translation: CASSLMGVGVEGYTF.

This chain joins TRBV29-1 and TRBJ2-1, with D maybe TRBD2 (5 bases). V was pared by 3 bases and J by 0 bases, with 15 bases between. The CDR3 loop spans 16 amino acids. Per germline, CDR1 SQVTM and CDR2 ANQGSEA. The CDR3 spells CSVDGLAASSYNEQFF. In nucleotides, the CDR3 is TGCAGCGTTGACGGGCTAGCTGCTAGCTCCTACAATGAGCAGTTCTTC.

This clone was counted between two and nine times. V gene TRBV23-1 combines with J gene TRBJ2-5; 8 nucleotides agree with TRBD1. TRBV23-1 is an ORF; its function is uncertain. The V and J ends lost 9 bases and 3 bases, in that order; junction bases with no gene match: 12. The CDR3 length is 15 residues. CDR3 sequence (DNA): TGCGCCAGGCCGCAGGGGGCGATAATCAAAGAGACCCAGTACTTC. Its translation is CARPQGAIIKETQYF.

This chain uses TRBV19 with TRBJ1-1, with D hard to call. This CDR3 comprises 13 residues. Trimming cost V 6 bases and J 0 bases, with 8 bases left between them. Germline assignment: CDR1 LNHDA and CDR2 SQIVND (reference sequence). For the CDR3, the DNA is TGTGCCAGTAGGACTAATTTGAACACTGAAGCTTTCTTT. This codes for CASRTNLNTEAFF.

The gene calls are TRBV19 and TRBJ1-1, with D perhaps TRBD1 (6 bases). Trimming shortened V by 7 bases and J by 3 bases, and 12 bases separated the two germline ends. The CDR3 is 13 residues long. Germline-derived CDR1 and CDR2 are LNHDA and SQIVND (reference sequence). CDR3 coding DNA: TGTGCCAGTAACCCCACAGGGTACACTGAAGCTTTCTTT. It specifies CASNPTGYTEAFF.

V and J are TRBV5-8 and TRBJ2-3; D is unclear. The CDR3 has 13 residues. The germline CDR1 and CDR2 sequences are SGHTS and YDEGEE. Between the trimmed V and J ends, which lost 3 bases and 2 bases, there was a span of 7 bases. CDR3 nucleotide sequence: TGTGCCAGCAGCTCCGCGTACACAGATACGCAGTATTTT. This encodes CASSSAYTDTQYF.

CDR3 bases: TGTGCCAGCAGCCTCGATGTTACCGAGGGCTACACCTTC. Protein product: CASSLDVTEGYTF. This rearrangement joins TRBV7-9 to TRBJ1-2; D gene ambiguous. Germline loops: CDR1 SEHNR, CDR2 FQNEAQ (reference sequence). V dropped 5 bases and J dropped 8 bases, with 15 bases sitting between them. This CDR3 region has 13 residues.

The chain combines TRBV27 with TRBJ2-6; D ambiguous. Per germline, CDR1 MNHEY and CDR2 SMNVEV (reference sequence). With 3 bases removed from V and 2 bases from J, the gap between germline ends came to 5 bases. The CDR3 totals 14 residues. The DNA of the CDR3 is TGTGCCAGCAGTTTTAGAACTGGGGCCAACGTCCTGACTTTC. Protein: CASSFRTGANVLTF. Full variable domain (rest looked up from reference TRBV27 and TRBJ2-6): EAQVTQNPRYLITVTGKKLTVTCSQNMNHEYMSWYRQDPGLGLRQIYYSMNVEVTDKGDVPEGYKVSRKEKRNFPLILESPSPNQTSLYFCASSFRTGANVLTFGAGSRLTVL.

This chain joins TRBV5-1 and TRBJ2-1; D is possibly TRBD2 (7 bases). CDR1 is SGHRS and CDR2 is YFSETQ in the germline V gene. The CDR3 consists of 17 residues. V was clipped by 4 bases and J by 6 bases, with 23 bases between them. This chain's CDR3 is CASSPPKSPGEGNEQFF. The DNA for the CDR3 is TGCGCCAGCAGCCCCCCTAAGAGCCCAGGGGAGGGCAATGAGCAGTTCTTC.

A single count supports this clone. The chain is built from TRBV7-2 and TRBJ1-5, with 8 bases lining up with TRBD1. The CDR3 contains 15 residues. The germline CDR1 and CDR2 sequences are SGHTA and FQGNSA. V dropped 1 base and J dropped 7; count of bases not matched to a gene: 6. This CDR3 reads CASSLGAGGGQPQHF. Written as DNA, the CDR3 is TGTGCCAGCAGCTTAGGGGCAGGGGGCGGACAGCCCCAGCATTTT.

This chain uses TRBV7-2 with TRBJ2-5; D remains unclear. This CDR3 spans 13 amino acids. Trimming stripped 2 bases from V and 5 bases from J, with 9 bases between. The germline gives CDR1 SGHTA, CDR2 FQGNSA. CDR3 bases: TGTGCCAGCAGCTTAACCGTCGAGGAGACCCAGTACTTC. This sequence encodes CASSLTVEETQYF.

The V and J genes are TRBV9 and TRBJ2-3; D gene uncertain. V was trimmed by 1 base and J by 6 bases, leaving 12 bases between them. The CDR3 has 14 amino acids. Germline V CDR1 and CDR2: SGDLS, YYNGEE. The DNA for the CDR3 is TGTGCCAGCAGCGTAACCCTACTTGCGGATACGCAGTATTTT. Residues: CASSVTLLADTQYF.

This chain connects TRBV21-1 to TRBJ2-2; the DNA was not used to check the table's D call, TRBD1. TRBV21-1 is labeled a pseudogene. CDR3 size: 16 residues. Here the CDR3 reads CASSERTGKDTGELFF. The CDR3 DNA is TGTGCCAGCAGCGAACGGACAGGGAAAGACACCGGGGAGCTGTTTTTT.